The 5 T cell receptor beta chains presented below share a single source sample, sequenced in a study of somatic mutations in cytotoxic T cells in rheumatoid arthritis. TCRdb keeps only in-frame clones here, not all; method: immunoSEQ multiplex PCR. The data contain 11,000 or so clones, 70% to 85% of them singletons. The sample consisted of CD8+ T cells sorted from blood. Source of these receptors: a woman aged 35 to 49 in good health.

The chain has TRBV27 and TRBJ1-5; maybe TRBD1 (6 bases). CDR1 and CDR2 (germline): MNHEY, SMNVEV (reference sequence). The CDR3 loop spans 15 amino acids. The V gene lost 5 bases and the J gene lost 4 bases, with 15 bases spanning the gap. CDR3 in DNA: TGTGCCAGCAGTCAGACAGGTTGGGGTAATCAGCCCCAGCATTTT. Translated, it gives CASSQTGWGNQPQHF.

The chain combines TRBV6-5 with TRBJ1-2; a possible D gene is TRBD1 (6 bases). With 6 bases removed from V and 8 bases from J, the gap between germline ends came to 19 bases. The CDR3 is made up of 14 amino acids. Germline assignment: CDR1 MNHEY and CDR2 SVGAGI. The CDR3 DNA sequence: TGTGCCAGCAGCCACCTCACAGGGTTTGCCGGCTACACCTTC. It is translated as CASSHLTGFAGYTF.

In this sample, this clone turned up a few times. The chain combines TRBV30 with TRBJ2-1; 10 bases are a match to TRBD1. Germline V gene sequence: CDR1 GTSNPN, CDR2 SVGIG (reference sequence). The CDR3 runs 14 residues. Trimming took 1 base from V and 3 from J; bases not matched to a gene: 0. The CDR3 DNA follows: TGTGCCTGGAGTGGGGACAGGGGCTACAATGAGCAGTTCTTC. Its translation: CAWSGDRGYNEQFF. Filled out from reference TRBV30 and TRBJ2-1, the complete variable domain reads SQTIHQWPATLVQPVGSPLSLECTVEGTSNPNLYWYRQAAGRGLQLLFYSVGIGQISSEVPQNLSASRPQDRQFILSSKKLLLSDSGFYLCAWSGDRGYNEQFFGPGTRLTVL.

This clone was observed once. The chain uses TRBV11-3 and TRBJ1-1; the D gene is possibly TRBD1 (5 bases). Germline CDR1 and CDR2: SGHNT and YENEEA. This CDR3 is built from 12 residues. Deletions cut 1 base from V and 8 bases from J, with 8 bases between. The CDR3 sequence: CASSLAWDEAFF. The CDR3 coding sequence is TGTGCCAGCAGCTTAGCCTGGGACGAAGCTTTCTTT.

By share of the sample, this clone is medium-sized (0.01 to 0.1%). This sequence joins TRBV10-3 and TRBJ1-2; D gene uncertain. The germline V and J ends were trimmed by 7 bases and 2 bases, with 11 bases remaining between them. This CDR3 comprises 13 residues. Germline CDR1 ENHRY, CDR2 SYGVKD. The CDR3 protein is CAIKPEQNYGYTF. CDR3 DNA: TGTGCCATCAAACCGGAACAAAACTATGGCTACACCTTC.